This paragraph reports one T cell receptor (beta chain). Method: immunoSEQ multiplex PCR; TCRdb's copy keeps in-frame clones and lacks some. The sample shows about 240,000 clones, roughly 86% of them seen only once. The sample originates from a study of blood T cell repertoires in COVID-19. The CDR3 consists of 15 residues. V shed 2 bases, J shed 6 bases, and the junction held 6 bases outside the gene matches. Per the germline V gene, CDR1 is KGHDR and CDR2 is SFDVKD. The genes are TRBV24-1 and TRBJ2-7; 10 positions match TRBD2. Sequencing input: PBMCs or T cells enriched from blood (not recorded which). This TCR came from a woman aged 40 to 50 with acute COVID-19. CDR3 amino acids: CATSDSSGRTTEQYF. The DNA for the CDR3 is TGTGCCACCAGTGATTCTAGCGGGAGAACAACCGAGCAGTACTTC.